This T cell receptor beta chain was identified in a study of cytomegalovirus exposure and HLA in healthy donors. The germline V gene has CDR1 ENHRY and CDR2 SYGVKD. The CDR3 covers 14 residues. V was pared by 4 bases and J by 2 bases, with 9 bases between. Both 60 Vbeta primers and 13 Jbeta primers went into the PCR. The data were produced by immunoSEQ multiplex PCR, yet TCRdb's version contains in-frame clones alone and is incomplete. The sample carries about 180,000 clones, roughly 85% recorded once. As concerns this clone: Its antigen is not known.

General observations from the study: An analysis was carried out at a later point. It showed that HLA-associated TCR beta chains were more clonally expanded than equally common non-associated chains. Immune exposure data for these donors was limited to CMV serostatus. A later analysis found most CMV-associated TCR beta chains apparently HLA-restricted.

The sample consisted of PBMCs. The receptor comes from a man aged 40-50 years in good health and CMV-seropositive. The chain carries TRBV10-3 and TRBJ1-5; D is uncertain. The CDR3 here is CAISGSGGNQPQHF. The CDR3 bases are TGTGCCATCAGTGGCAGTGGTGGCAATCAGCCCCAGCATTTT.